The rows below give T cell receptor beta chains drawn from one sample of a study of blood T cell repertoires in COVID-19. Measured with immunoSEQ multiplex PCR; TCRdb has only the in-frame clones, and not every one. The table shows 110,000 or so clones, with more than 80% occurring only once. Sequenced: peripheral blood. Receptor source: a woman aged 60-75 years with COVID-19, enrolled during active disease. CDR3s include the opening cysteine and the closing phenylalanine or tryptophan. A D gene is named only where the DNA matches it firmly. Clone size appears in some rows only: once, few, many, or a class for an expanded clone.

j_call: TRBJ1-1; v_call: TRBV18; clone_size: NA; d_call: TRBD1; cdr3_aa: CASSPGQANTEAFF; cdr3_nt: TGTGCCAGCTCACCGGGACAGGCGAACACTGAAGCTTTCTTT
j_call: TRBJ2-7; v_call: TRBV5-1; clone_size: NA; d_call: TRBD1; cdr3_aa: CASSLGLDRAAGYEQYF; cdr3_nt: TGCGCCAGCAGCTTGGGGCTGGACAGGGCCGCAGGCTACGAGCAGTACTTC
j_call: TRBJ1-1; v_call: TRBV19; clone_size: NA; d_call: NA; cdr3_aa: CASRKGHLNTEAFF; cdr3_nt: TGTGCCAGTAGAAAGGGACACTTGAACACTGAAGCTTTCTTT
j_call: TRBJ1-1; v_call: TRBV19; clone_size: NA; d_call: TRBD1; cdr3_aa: CASSINRGQGEAFF; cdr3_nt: TGTGCCAGTAGTATTAACAGGGGTCAGGGAGAAGCTTTCTTT
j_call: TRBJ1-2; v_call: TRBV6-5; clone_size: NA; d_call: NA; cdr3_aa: CASTRTANYGYTF; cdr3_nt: TGTGCCAGTACCCGGACAGCTAACTATGGCTACACCTTC
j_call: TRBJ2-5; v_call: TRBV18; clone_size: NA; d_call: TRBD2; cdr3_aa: CASSRLAGLRETQYF; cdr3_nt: TGTGCCAGCTCACGGCTAGCGGGCCTCCGGGAGACCCAGTACTTC
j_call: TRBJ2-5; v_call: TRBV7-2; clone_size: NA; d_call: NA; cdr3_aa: CASSPRGAYQETQYF; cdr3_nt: TGTGCCAGCAGCCCCCGCGGGGCGTACCAAGAGACCCAGTACTTC
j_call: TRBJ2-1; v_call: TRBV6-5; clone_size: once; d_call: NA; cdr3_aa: CASNPTSRGPNEQFF; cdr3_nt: TGTGCCAGCAACCCGACTAGTCGAGGGCCAAATGAGCAGTTCTTC
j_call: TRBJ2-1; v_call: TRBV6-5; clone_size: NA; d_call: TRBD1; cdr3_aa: CASSYRQGVYNEQFF; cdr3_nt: TGTGCCAGCAGTTATCGACAGGGGGTTTACAATGAGCAGTTCTTC
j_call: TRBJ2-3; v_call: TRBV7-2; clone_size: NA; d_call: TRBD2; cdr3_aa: CASSFFGGDATDTQYF; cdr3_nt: TGTGCCAGCAGCTTTTTTGGGGGGGACGCGACAGATACGCAGTATTTT
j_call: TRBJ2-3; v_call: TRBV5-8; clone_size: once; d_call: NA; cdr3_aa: CASSLVGQWDTDTQYF; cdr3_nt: TGTGCCAGCAGCTTGGTTGGACAGTGGGACACAGATACGCAGTATTTT
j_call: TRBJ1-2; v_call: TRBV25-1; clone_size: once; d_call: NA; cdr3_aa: CASSVGGGDGYTF; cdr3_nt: TGTGCCAGCAGTGTAGGGGGAGGGGATGGCTACACCTTC
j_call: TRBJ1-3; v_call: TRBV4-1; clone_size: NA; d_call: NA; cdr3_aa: CASSQDPRTELIDFSGNTIYF; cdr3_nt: TGCGCCAGCAGCCAAGATCCTAGGACAGAGCTAATAGACTTCTCTGGAAACACCATATATTTT
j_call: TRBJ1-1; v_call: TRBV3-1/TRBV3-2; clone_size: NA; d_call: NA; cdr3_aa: CASSQAGEAFF; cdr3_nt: TGTGCCAGCAGCCAAGCGGGGGAAGCTTTCTTT
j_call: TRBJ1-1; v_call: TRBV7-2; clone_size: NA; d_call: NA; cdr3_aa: CASSLQPGVYTEAFF; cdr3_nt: TGTGCCAGCAGCTTACAACCAGGGGTTTACACTGAAGCTTTCTTT
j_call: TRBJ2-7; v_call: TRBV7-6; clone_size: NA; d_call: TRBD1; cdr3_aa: CASSLDLGDRAWYF; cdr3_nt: TGTGCCAGCAGCTTAGACCTGGGGGACAGGGCATGGTACTTC
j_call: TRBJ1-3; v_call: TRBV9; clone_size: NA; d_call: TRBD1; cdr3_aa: CASSVTRTGAGNTIYF; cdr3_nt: TGTGCCAGCAGCGTGACCAGGACAGGGGCCGGAAACACCATATATTTT
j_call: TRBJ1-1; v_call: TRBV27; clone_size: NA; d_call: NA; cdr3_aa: CASSPPGVRTEAFF; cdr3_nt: TGTGCCAGCAGTCCCCCGGGGGTACGCACTGAAGCTTTCTTT
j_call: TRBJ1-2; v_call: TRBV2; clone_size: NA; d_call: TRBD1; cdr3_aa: CASGEPGQGYTF; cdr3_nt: TGTGCCAGTGGGGAACCGGGACAGGGGTACACCTTC
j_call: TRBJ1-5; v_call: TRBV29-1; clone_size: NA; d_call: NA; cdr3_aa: CSVLQDSNQPQHF; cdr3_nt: TGCAGCGTTTTACAGGATAGCAATCAGCCCCAGCATTTT
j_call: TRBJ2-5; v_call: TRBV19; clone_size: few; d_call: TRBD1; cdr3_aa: CASSGTGGSETQYF; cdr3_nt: TGTGCCAGCTCCGGGACAGGGGGTTCAGAGACCCAGTACTTC
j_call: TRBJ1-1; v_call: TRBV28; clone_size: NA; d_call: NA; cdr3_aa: CASSLNRGRGSIMNTEAFF; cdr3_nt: TGTGCCAGCAGTTTAAATCGGGGCAGGGGTTCAATAATGAACACTGAAGCTTTCTTT
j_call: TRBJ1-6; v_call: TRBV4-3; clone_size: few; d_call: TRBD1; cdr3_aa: CASKTDRGIDSPLHF; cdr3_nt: TGCGCCAGTAAGACCGACAGGGGGATTGATTCACCCCTCCACTTT
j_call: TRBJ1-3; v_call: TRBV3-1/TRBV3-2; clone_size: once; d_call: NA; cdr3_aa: CASSQGQGFGTIYF; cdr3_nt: TGTGCCAGCAGCCAAGGTCAGGGATTTGGCACCATATATTTT
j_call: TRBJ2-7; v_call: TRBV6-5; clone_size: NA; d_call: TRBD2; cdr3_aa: CASSYTSGEYEQYF; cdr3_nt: TGTGCCAGCAGTTACACTAGCGGGGAATACGAGCAGTACTTC
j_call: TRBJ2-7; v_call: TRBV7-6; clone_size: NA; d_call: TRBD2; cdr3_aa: CASSQTTSGGGEQYF; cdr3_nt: TGTGCCAGCAGCCAAACGACTAGCGGGGGTGGGGAGCAGTACTTC
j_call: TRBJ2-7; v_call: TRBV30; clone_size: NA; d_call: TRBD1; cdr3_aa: CAWGGDRGYEQYF; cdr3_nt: TGTGCCTGGGGGGGGGACAGGGGTTACGAGCAGTACTTC
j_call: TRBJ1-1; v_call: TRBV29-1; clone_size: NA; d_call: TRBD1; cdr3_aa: CSVGTGPGGDTEAFF; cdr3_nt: TGCAGCGTCGGGACAGGGCCCGGGGGAGACACTGAAGCTTTCTTT
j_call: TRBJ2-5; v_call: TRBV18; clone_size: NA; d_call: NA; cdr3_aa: CASSQEVQETQYF; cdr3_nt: TGTGCCAGCTCCCAGGAGGTGCAAGAGACCCAGTACTTC
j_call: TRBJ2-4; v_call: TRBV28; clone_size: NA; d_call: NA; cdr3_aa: CASLGGFGKNIQYF; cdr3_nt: TGTGCCAGCCTAGGGGGTTTCGGCAAAAACATTCAGTACTTC
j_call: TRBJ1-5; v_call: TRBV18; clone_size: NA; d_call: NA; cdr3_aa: CASSSWGHQPQHF; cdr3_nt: TGTGCCAGCTCCTCCTGGGGCCATCAGCCCCAGCATTTT
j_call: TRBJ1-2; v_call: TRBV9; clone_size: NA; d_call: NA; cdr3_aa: CASSGDYYGYTF; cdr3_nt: TGTGCCAGCAGCGGTGACTACTATGGCTACACCTTC